The clone carrying this T cell receptor beta chain has only a few counts. Its antigen is currently unknown. The data are from a study of radiotherapy plus CTLA-4 blockade in lung cancer. Turning to the study itself: Objective responses arose in approximately 17% of patients, and 31% experienced disease control. Findings and limits, study-wide: Among blood TCR repertoires after radiotherapy plus ipilimumab, tumor-derived clones expanded. In blood, early T cell clone dynamics reportedly predicted response best, together with interferon-beta.

Profiled with immunoSEQ multiplex PCR; TCRdb holds only in-frame clones, not every one. The profile covers 55,000 to 85,000 clones, with about 72% appearing a single time and about 17% taken by the ten largest. V was pared by 4 bases and J by 3 bases, with 8 bases of the junction left unmatched. The germline gives CDR1 ENHRY, CDR2 SYGVKD. The CDR3 runs to 15 residues. The study treated chemo-refractory metastatic non-small-cell lung cancer patients with focal radiation plus ipilimumab CTLA-4 blockade. The sequenced sample was peripheral blood, obtained from a patient treated with radiotherapy plus ipilimumab. The rearrangement links TRBV10-3 to TRBJ1-2, with TRBD1 matching over 7 bases. The sequence derives from a human donor with non-small cell lung cancer whose response to radiotherapy plus ipilimumab could not be evaluated. Some clones in this sample may be carry-over from other donors' samples. CDR3: CAISGGEGGDYGYTF. The CDR3 region has the DNA TGTGCCATCAGTGGAGGGGAAGGGGGCGACTATGGCTACACCTTC.